This T cell receptor beta chain was retrieved from a study of T cell repertoires in cytomegalovirus infection. CDR3 length: 13 amino acids. V lost 2 bases and J lost 7, with 9 bases in between. The V gene's germline CDR1 is LGHDT and CDR2 YNNKEL (reference sequence). In the case of this clonotype: What it binds is unknown.

Regarding the study as a whole: The cumulative frequency of public TCR beta families identified carriers of CMV plus the relevant HLA. In two of eight donors, the top clonotype was HLA-C-restricted CMV-specific.

TCRdb processed the reads anew with MiXCR; each CDR3 protein has one entry. Of hundreds of thousands of distinct CDR3 sequences listed, 20% to 25% are singletons. This clonotype was sampled from a human donor in good health (CMV status not recorded). Some clones in this sample may be carry-over from other donors' samples. The sequenced material came from CD8+ T cells from PBMCs. This rearrangement joins TRBV3-1 to TRBJ2-1; D is uncertain. The CDR3 DNA reads TGTGCCAGCAGCCAACGGCCTGGGAATGAGCAGTTCTTC. It codes for CASSQRPGNEQFF.